These 27 T cell receptor beta chains came from one sample sequenced in a study of regulatory T cells in long-lasting Graves disease. The time point: newly diagnosed GD, antithyroid drugs for less than 3 months. RNA from PBMCs was the source of the TCR library. The authors built TCR beta libraries using iRepertoire HTBI primers and Arm-PCR of CDR3 regions. TCRdb fed the multiplex PCR reads into MiXCR, producing one record per CDR3 protein. The table includes 550,000 or so distinct CDR3 sequences, approximately 12% detected once. These same records also appear under a second study, on T cells in Graves' hyperthyroidism and ophthalmopathy.

This specimen consisted of peripheral blood mononuclear cells (PBMCs), obtained at new diagnosis, from a patient treated with antithyroid drugs. The source is a woman aged 25 to 39 with Graves disease.

This clonotype was seen a handful of times. This chain connects TRBV7-2 to TRBJ1-6; D call uncertain. The germline V and J ends were trimmed by 1 base and 10 bases, with 8 bases remaining between them. The V gene's germline CDR1 is SGHTA and CDR2 FQGNSA. The CDR3 is 13 amino acids. Here the CDR3 reads CASSLGINSPLHF. In DNA form, the CDR3 reads TGTGCCAGCAGCTTAGGGATTAACTCACCCCTCCACTTT.

The chain joins TRBV18 to TRBJ2-3; D is uncertain. Germline V gives CDR1 KGHSH, CDR2 LQKENI. The CDR3 sequence is 17 residues long. Between the trimmed V and J ends, which lost 4 bases and 1 base, there was a span of 18 bases. The CDR3 loop is CASSLGVGNGRTDTQYF. The CDR3 DNA sequence: TGTGCCAGCTCACTTGGAGTCGGTAATGGCCGCACAGATACGCAGTATTTT.

This clonotype was seen ten or more times. The rearrangement links TRBV5-1 to TRBJ1-1; unclear D gene. CDR1 and CDR2 (germline): SGHRS, YFSETQ. V was cut by 4 bases and J by 3 bases, with 10 bases left in between. This CDR3 is 13 amino acids long. Written as DNA, the CDR3 is TGCGCCAGCAGCGAAAGCACAGACACTGAAGCTTTCTTT. The encoded protein is CASSESTDTEAFF.

The chain links TRBV7-9 to TRBJ2-1; 8 bases match TRBD2. J lost 7 bases, V lost 11 bases, and 1 base had no gene match. The germline CDR1 and CDR2 sequences are SEHNR and FQNEAQ (reference sequence). CDR3 length: 10 residues. CDR3 residues: CAAGGNEQFF. The CDR3, as DNA: TGTGCCGCGGGGGGAAATGAGCAGTTCTTC.

This clonotype was counted at least ten times. The rearrangement joins TRBV30 to TRBJ2-2, with D possibly matching TRBD1 (5 bases). This CDR3 contains 14 residues. V was pared by 5 bases and J by 6 bases, with 16 bases between. Germline V lookup: CDR1 GTSNPN, CDR2 SVGIG (reference sequence). CDR3 protein: CAWDPPQGSGELFF. For the CDR3, the DNA is TGTGCCTGGGACCCGCCCCAGGGTTCCGGGGAGCTGTTTTTT.

This chain links TRBV30 with TRBJ2-5; no firm D call. Per the germline V gene, CDR1 is GTSNPN and CDR2 is SVGIG (reference sequence). This CDR3 contains 11 residues. The germline V and J ends were trimmed by 7 bases and 8 bases, with 14 bases remaining between them. The CDR3 coding sequence is TGTGCCTCAGCGCCGGGTGGAACCCAGTACTTC. It is translated as CASAPGGTQYF.

This clonotype was observed a handful of times. The chain is built from TRBV20-1 and TRBJ2-1, with D tentatively TRBD2 (6 bases). With 6 bases removed from V and 2 bases from J, the gap between germline ends came to 17 bases. The CDR3 spans 15 residues. Germline CDR1 is DFQATT and CDR2 is SNEGSKA (reference sequence). The DNA for the CDR3 is TGCAGTGCCCGTTGGGGTAGCGGCCCCTACAATGAGCAGTTCTTC. Translation gives CSARWGSGPYNEQFF.

The sample holds many counts of this clonotype. The chain is built from TRBV6-1 and TRBJ2-5, with D perhaps matching TRBD1 or TRBD2 (5 bases each). This CDR3 comprises 15 residues. V lost 6 bases and J lost 5, with 19 bases in between. Germline assignment: CDR1 MNHNS and CDR2 SASEGT. For the CDR3, the DNA is TGTGCCAGCAGACCCCAAGGCCGGGGCAAGGAGACCCAGTACTTC. Its translation is CASRPQGRGKETQYF.

The chain combines TRBV28 with TRBJ1-2; no firm D call. V lost 5 bases and J lost 8, with 12 bases in between. The CDR3 is 12 amino acids. Germline CDR1 reads MDHEN; CDR2 reads SYDVKM. CDR3 protein: CASSKYPGGYTF. CDR3 sequence (DNA): TGTGCCAGCAGTAAATACCCTGGGGGCTACACCTTC.

This chain joins TRBV12-3 or TRBV12-4 and TRBJ2-3; D is undetermined. V lost 3 bases and J 0 bases, leaving 7 bases between the germline ends. The CDR3 is made up of 14 amino acids. The CDR3, as DNA: TGTGCCAGCAGTTTTTACAGTAGCACAGATACGCAGTATTTT. It codes for CASSFYSSTDTQYF.

Comments on this clonotype: A much larger clone lies one base from this, so it may be a read error. The CDR3 DNA reads as TGTGCCAGCAGCTCCGGCAGGGGTATAGTTATGCGGTTCTTC. Residues: CASSSGRGIVMRFF. J is TRBJ2-1 and V is TRBV7-9, with D maybe TRBD1 (6 bases). Trimming removed 4 bases at V and 15 bases at J, with 22 bases between. Germline CDR1 and CDR2: SEHNR and FQNEAQ (reference sequence). This CDR3 comprises 14 residues. Full variable domain (outside the CDR3, taken from reference TRBV7-9 and TRBJ2-1): DTGVSQNPRHKITKRGQNVTFRCDPISEHNRLYWYRQTLGQGPEFLTYFQNEAQLEKSRLLSDRFSAERPKGSFSTLEIQRTEQGDSAMYLCASSSGRGIVMRFFGPGTRLTVL.

This clonotype was recorded many times. The chain carries TRBV28 and TRBJ2-7; 12 bases align to TRBD2. Germline CDR1 reads MDHEN; CDR2 reads SYDVKM. The CDR3 runs 16 residues. J gave up 7 bases and V 1 base, and 8 bases lay outside the gene matches. CDR3 nucleotide sequence: TGTGCCAGCAGTTTATCTCATCGACTAGCGGGAGTAGAGCAGTACTTC. It encodes CASSLSHRLAGVEQYF.

Notes on this clonotype: It may be a read error: a sequence one base away is much more abundant. The chain couples TRBV6-5 to TRBJ2-5, with 12 positions matching TRBD2. The CDR3 is made up of 16 amino acids. The germline V gene encodes CDR1 MNHEY and CDR2 SVGAGI. V lost 4 bases and J lost 10; bases outside the gene matches: 13. The CDR3, as DNA: TGTGCCAGCAGTTCAGGACTAGCGGGAAGTGTAGGGGTCCAGTACTTC. Translation gives CASSSGLAGSVGVQYF.

The gene calls are TRBV20-1 and TRBJ2-7, with 8 bases that match TRBD2. CDR1 DFQATT and CDR2 SNEGSKA come from the germline V gene (reference sequence). The CDR3 sequence is 18 residues long. With 0 bases clipped from V and 1 base from J, the junction kept 14 bases outside the gene matches. The CDR3 loop reads CSAREAGGPRDFSYEQYF. CDR3 sequence (DNA): TGCAGTGCTAGAGAGGCGGGGGGTCCTCGGGACTTTTCCTACGAGCAGTACTTC.

This clonotype was found a few times. V is TRBV6-1 and J is TRBJ2-3, with 8 bases identical to TRBD1. This CDR3 spans 16 amino acids. J gave up 2 bases and V 4 bases, and 8 bases lay outside the gene matches. The V gene's germline CDR1 is MNHNS and CDR2 SASEGT. The CDR3 loop reads CASSGRRDRYTDTQYF. CDR3 DNA sequence: TGTGCCAGCAGTGGACGCCGGGACAGGTACACAGATACGCAGTATTTT.

This clonotype came up a few times. The chain uses TRBV18 and TRBJ2-2; 11 nucleotides align to TRBD2. CDR1 KGHSH and CDR2 LQKENI come from the germline V gene. This CDR3 region has 15 residues. Trimming cost V 5 bases and J 5 bases; bases outside gene matches: 4. DNA for the CDR3: TGTGCCAGCTCAGGGACTAGCGGAGAAACCGGGGAGCTGTTTTTT. Translation: CASSGTSGETGELFF.

This clonotype was found many times. The CDR3 DNA sequence: TGCGCCAGCAGTGAGCCCAGCCCGGGAAGGTTCTACAATGAGCAGTTCTTC. Translation gives CASSEPSPGRFYNEQFF. The chain recombines TRBV10-2 with TRBJ2-1; tentative D call: TRBD2 (5 bases). Germline loops: CDR1 WSHSY, CDR2 SAAADI. The V and J ends lost 2 bases and 3 bases respectively, with 17 bases between them. The length of the CDR3 is 17 residues.

The chain recombines TRBV12-3 or TRBV12-4 with TRBJ1-3, with 10 bases fitting TRBD1. The CDR3 totals 15 residues. The J segment lost 2 bases and the V segment lost 5 bases, leaving 3 bases of the junction unmatched. The CDR3 DNA reads TGTGCCAGCAGTGAGACAGGGGGCCCTGGAAACACCATATATTTT. Translating gives CASSETGGPGNTIYF.

The chain joins TRBV7-9 to TRBJ1-5; no reliable D call. Germline loops: CDR1 SEHNR, CDR2 FQNEAQ (reference sequence). Trimming pared 7 bases from V and 4 bases from J, leaving 14 bases between. This CDR3 has 14 residues. CDR3 protein: CASTQAGRNQPQHF. The DNA of the CDR3 is TGTGCCAGCACCCAGGCCGGGAGAAATCAGCCCCAGCATTTT.

In this sample, this clonotype turned up many times. The chain is built from TRBV6-5 and TRBJ1-2; possible D gene TRBD1, 5 bases. Germline CDR1 MNHEY, CDR2 SVGAGI. Trimming took 0 bases from V and 4 from J, leaving 9 bases between them. The CDR3 sequence is 14 residues long. Here the CDR3 DNA reads TGTGCCAGCAGTTACTCGGGACTTGGCTATGGCTACACCTTC. Translating gives CASSYSGLGYGYTF.

The chain couples TRBV18 to TRBJ2-7, with D uncertain. CDR1 and CDR2 (germline): KGHSH, LQKENI. Trimming removed 8 bases from V and 0 bases from J, with 14 bases in between. This CDR3 region has 14 residues. Here the CDR3 reads CASSQDRTSYEQYF. CDR3 bases: TGTGCCAGCAGCCAAGATCGCACCTCCTACGAGCAGTACTTC.

This clonotype was observed many times. This chain uses TRBV10-3 with TRBJ2-1; unclear D gene. The CDR3 is 15 residues long. CDR1 and CDR2 (germline): ENHRY, SYGVKD. V lost 4 bases and J 6 bases, leaving 16 bases between the germline ends. CDR3: CAISAGRKTGNEQFF. The CDR3 bases are TGTGCCATCAGTGCAGGACGAAAAACGGGCAATGAGCAGTTCTTC.

This clonotype occurred many times. The chain is built from TRBV2 and TRBJ2-2; D is possibly TRBD2 (6 bases). Per the germline V gene, CDR1 is SNHLY and CDR2 is FYNNEI. The CDR3 length is 15 residues. V was clipped by 4 bases and J by 6 bases, with 15 bases between them. DNA for the CDR3: TGTGCCAGCAGTGTGCGGACGGGAGCCCCCGGGGAGCTGTTTTTT. The encoded protein is CASSVRTGAPGELFF.

This clonotype has a count of ten or more. The chain couples TRBV2 to TRBJ1-5; D call uncertain. Germline V gene lookup returns CDR1 SNHLY and CDR2 FYNNEI. The CDR3 consists of 15 residues. The V gene lost 3 bases and the J gene lost 0 bases, with 9 bases spanning the gap. CDR3 sequence reads: CASSENSYSNQPQHF. Here the CDR3 DNA reads TGTGCCAGCAGTGAGAACAGTTATAGCAATCAGCCCCAGCATTTT.

This clonotype was counted many times. The V gene is TRBV14, the J gene TRBJ1-2; D might be TRBD1 (6 bases). V gave up 3 bases and J gave up 3 bases, with 11 bases separating them. Germline V gene lookup returns CDR1 SGHDN and CDR2 FVKESK. The CDR3 length is 14 residues. The chain's CDR3 is CASSQKDSYYGYTF. The CDR3 nucleotides are TGTGCCAGCAGCCAGAAGGACAGTTACTATGGCTACACCTTC.

The J gene is TRBJ2-7, the V gene TRBV20-1; 8 bases are a match to TRBD1. The ends lost 6 bases at V and 0 bases at J; junction bases unmatched: 13. In germline, CDR1 is DFQATT, CDR2 SNEGSKA (reference sequence). The CDR3 extends over 16 amino acids. CDR3 region: CSARNRDRLSSYEQYF. CDR3 DNA sequence: TGCAGTGCGAGGAACCGGGACAGGCTTTCCTCCTACGAGCAGTACTTC.

The chain joins TRBV20-1 to TRBJ2-5, with TRBD2 identical over 11 bases. Germline V lookup: CDR1 DFQATT, CDR2 SNEGSKA (reference sequence). The J segment lost 1 base and the V segment lost 4 bases, leaving 2 bases of the junction unmatched. CDR3 length: 14 amino acids. CDR3 region: CSATSGRSQETQYF. CDR3 coding DNA: TGCAGTGCTACTAGCGGGAGGTCCCAAGAGACCCAGTACTTC.